This section outlines one T cell receptor beta chain sequence together with its context. Version v3.0 of the immunoSEQ assay ran at survey level. The method was immunoSEQ multiplex PCR; TCRdb's version includes in-frame clones alone and lacks a portion of them. The table has over 15,000 clones, over 75% seen once. The record originates from a study of long-term antiretroviral therapy in people with HIV. V was cut by 0 bases and J by 3 bases, with 11 bases left in between. The CDR3 consists of 15 residues. Germline CDR1 KGHSH, CDR2 LQKENI. This specimen consisted of unsorted PBMCs, obtained less than 2.2 years before starting antiretroviral therapy. The chain combines TRBV18 with TRBJ1-1; no definite D call. The clonotype comes from a man younger than 40 with HIV. The CDR3 coding sequence is TGTGCCAGCTCACCACCGAAGGTAAGGGACACTGAAGCTTTCTTT. Its translation: CASSPPKVRDTEAFF.